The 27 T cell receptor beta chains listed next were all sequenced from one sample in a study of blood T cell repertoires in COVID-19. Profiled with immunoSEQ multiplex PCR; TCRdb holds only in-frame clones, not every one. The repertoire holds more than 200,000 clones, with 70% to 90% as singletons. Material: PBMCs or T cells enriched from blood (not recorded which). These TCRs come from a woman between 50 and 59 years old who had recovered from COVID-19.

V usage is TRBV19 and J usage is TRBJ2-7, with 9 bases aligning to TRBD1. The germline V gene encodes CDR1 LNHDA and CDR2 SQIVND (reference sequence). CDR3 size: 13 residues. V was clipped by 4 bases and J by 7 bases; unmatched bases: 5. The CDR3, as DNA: TGTGCCAGTAGTACGGGACAGGGATGGGAGCAGTACTTC. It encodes CASSTGQGWEQYF.

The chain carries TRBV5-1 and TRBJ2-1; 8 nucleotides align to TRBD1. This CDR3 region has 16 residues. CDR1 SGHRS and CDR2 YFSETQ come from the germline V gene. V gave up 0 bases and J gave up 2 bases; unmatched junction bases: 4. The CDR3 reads CASSLGDRLTYNEQFF. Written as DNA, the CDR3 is TGCGCCAGCAGCTTGGGGGACAGGTTAACCTACAATGAGCAGTTCTTC.

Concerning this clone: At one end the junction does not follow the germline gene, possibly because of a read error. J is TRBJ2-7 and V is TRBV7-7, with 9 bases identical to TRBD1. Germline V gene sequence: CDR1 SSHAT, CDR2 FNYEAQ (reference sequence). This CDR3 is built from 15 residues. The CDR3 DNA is TGTGCTAGCAGCTTAAGGGACAGGGCCTCCTACGAGCAGTACTTC. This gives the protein CASSLRDRASYEQYF. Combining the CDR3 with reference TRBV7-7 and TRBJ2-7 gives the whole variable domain GAGVSQSPRYKVTKRGQDVTLRCDPISSHATLYWYQQALGQGPEFLTYFNYEAQPDKSGLPSDRFSAERPEGSISTLTIQRTEQRDSAMYRCASSLRDRASYEQYFGPGTRLTVT.

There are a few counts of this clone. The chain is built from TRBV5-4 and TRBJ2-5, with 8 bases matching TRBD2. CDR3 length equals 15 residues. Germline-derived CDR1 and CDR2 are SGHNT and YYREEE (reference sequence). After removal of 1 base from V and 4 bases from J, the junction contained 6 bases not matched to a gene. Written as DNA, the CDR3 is TGTGCCAGCAGCTTGTCGCTCAGCGGGGGAGAGACCCAGTACTTC. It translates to CASSLSLSGGETQYF.

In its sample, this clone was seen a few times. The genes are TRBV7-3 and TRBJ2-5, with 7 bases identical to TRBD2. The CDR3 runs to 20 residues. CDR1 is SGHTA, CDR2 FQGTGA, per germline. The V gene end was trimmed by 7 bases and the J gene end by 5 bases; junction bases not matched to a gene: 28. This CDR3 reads CASTSLGVAGQNVKGETQYF. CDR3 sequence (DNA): TGTGCCAGCACCTCCCTGGGGGTAGCGGGCCAGAACGTTAAAGGGGAGACCCAGTACTTC.

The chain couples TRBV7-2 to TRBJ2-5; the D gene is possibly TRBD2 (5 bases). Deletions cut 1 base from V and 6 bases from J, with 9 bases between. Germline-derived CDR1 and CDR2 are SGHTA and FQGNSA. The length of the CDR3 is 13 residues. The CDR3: CASSLERYKTQYF. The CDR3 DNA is TGTGCCAGCAGCTTAGAGCGGTATAAGACCCAGTACTTC.

This chain's CDR3 is CASSFGRRGTEAFF. The CDR3 DNA reads as TGTGCCAGCAGCTTCGGCCGGAGAGGCACTGAAGCTTTCTTT. The chain employs TRBV7-2 and TRBJ1-1, with unresolved D. Looked up from germline, CDR1 is SGHTA and CDR2 is FQGNSA. Trimming cost V 3 bases and J 4 bases, with 12 bases left between them. This CDR3 contains 14 residues.

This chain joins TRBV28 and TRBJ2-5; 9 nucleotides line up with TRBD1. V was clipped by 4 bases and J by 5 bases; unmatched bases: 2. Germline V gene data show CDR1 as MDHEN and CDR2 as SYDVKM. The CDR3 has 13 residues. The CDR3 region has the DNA TGTGCCAGCAGTTGGGACAGGGAGGAGACCCAGTACTTC. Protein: CASSWDREETQYF.

CDR3 coding DNA: TGTGCCAGCAGCTCTGTTCTAGTCTCCTACAATGAGCAGTTCTTC. This sequence encodes CASSSVLVSYNEQFF. V gene TRBV13 combines with J gene TRBJ2-1; D call uncertain. V was pared by 4 bases and J by 0 bases, with 10 bases between. CDR3 length: 15 residues. The germline CDR1 and CDR2 sequences are PRHDT and FYEKMQ (reference sequence).

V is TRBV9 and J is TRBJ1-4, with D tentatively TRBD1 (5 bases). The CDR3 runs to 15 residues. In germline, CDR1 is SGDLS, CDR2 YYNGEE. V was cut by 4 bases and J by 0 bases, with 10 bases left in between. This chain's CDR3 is CASSPRTTTNEKLFF. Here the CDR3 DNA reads TGTGCCAGCAGCCCAAGGACAACAACTAATGAAAAACTGTTTTTT.

CDR3 nucleotide sequence: TGCGCCAGCAGTTCCAAAGACAGTGGCCGATACGAGCAGTACTTC. Its translation: CASSSKDSGRYEQYF. V is TRBV5-1 and J is TRBJ2-7, with D tentatively TRBD1 (5 bases). CDR1 is SGHRS, CDR2 YFSETQ, per germline. The CDR3 is 15 amino acids. Trimming cost V 5 bases and J 4 bases, with 19 bases left between them.

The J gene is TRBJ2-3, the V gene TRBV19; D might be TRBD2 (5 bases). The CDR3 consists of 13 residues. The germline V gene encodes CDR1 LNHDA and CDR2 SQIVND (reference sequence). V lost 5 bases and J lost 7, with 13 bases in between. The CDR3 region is CASSPGLTNTQYF. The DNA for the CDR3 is TGTGCCAGTAGTCCAGGACTGACAAATACGCAGTATTTT.

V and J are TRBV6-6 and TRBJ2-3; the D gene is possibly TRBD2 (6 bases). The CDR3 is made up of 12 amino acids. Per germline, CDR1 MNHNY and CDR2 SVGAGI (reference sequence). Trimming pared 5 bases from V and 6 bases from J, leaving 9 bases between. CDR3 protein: CASSMEGDTQYF. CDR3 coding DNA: TGTGCCAGCAGTATGGAGGGGGATACGCAGTATTTT.

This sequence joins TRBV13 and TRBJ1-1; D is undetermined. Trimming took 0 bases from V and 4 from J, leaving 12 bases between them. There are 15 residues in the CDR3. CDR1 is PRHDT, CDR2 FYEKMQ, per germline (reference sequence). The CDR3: CASSLGRGGPTEAFF. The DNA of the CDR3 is TGTGCCAGCAGCTTAGGCCGGGGAGGGCCCACTGAAGCTTTCTTT.

The CDR3 sequence: CASSPGQAYNEQFF. Written as DNA, the CDR3 is TGTGCCAGTAGCCCGGGACAGGCCTACAATGAGCAGTTCTTC. The chain is built from TRBV19 and TRBJ2-1; 8 bases map to TRBD1. In germline, CDR1 is LNHDA, CDR2 SQIVND (reference sequence). The trim removed 6 bases at V and 2 bases at J, leaving 3 bases unmatched. The CDR3 has 14 amino acids.

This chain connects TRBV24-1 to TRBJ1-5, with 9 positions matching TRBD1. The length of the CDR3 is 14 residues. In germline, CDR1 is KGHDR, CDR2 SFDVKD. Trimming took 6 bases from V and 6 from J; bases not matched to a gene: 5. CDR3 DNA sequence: TGTGCCACCAGTAATACAGGGGGCGGTCAGCCCCAGCATTTT. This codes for CATSNTGGGQPQHF.

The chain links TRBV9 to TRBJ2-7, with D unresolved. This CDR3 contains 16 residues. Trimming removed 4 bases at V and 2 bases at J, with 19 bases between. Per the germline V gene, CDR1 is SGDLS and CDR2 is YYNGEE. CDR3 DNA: TGTGCCAGCAGCTGTTTTCGAGTGCTAAGCCCCTACGAGCAGTACTTC. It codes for CASSCFRVLSPYEQYF.

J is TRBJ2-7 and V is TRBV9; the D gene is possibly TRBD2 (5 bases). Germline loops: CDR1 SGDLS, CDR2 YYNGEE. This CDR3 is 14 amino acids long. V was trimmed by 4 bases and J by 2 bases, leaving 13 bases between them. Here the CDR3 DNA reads TGTGCCAGCAGCCCCCCGGGATTTCCCTACGAGCAGTACTTC. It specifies CASSPPGFPYEQYF.

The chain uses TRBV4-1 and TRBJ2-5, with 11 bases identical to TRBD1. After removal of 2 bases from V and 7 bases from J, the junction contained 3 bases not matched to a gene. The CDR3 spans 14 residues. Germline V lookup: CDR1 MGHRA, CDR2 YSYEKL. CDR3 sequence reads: CASSQPGQGVTQYF. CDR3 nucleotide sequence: TGCGCCAGCAGCCAACCGGGACAGGGGGTGACCCAGTACTTC.

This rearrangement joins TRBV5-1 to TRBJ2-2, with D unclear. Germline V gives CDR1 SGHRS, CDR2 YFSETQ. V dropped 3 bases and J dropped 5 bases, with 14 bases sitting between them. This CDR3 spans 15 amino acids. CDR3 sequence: CASSWRARPTGELFF. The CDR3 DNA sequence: TGCGCCAGCAGCTGGCGAGCCAGGCCGACCGGGGAGCTGTTTTTT.

CDR3 residues: CASRGTSGEKETQYF. CDR3 coding DNA: TGTGCCAGCAGAGGGACTAGCGGGGAAAAAGAGACCCAGTACTTC. This rearrangement joins TRBV11-2 to TRBJ2-5; 13 nucleotides line up with TRBD2. J gave up 3 bases and V 6 bases, and 4 bases lay outside the gene matches. CDR1 is SGHAT, CDR2 FQNNGV, per germline. This CDR3 is 15 amino acids long.

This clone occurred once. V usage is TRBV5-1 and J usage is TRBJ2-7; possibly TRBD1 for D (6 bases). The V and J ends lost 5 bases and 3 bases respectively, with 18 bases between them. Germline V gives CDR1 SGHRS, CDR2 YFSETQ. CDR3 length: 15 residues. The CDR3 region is CASRIGQLVNYEQYF. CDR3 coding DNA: TGCGCCAGCAGGATAGGACAGCTTGTCAACTACGAGCAGTACTTC.

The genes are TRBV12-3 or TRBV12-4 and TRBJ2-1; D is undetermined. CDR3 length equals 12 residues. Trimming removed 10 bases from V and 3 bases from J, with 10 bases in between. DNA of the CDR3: TGTGCCACTTGTGACAACTACAATGAGCAGTTCTTC. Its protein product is CATCDNYNEQFF.

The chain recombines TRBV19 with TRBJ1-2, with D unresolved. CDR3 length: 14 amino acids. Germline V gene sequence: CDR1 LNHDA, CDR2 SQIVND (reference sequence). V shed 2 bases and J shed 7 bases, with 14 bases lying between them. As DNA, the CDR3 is TGTGCCAGTAGTATACAGACCCCGAGGGCTGGCTACACCTTC. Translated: CASSIQTPRAGYTF.

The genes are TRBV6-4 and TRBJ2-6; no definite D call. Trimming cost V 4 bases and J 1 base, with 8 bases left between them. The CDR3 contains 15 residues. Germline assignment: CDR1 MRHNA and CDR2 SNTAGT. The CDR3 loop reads CASSVEFSGANVLTF. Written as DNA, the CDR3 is TGTGCCAGCAGTGTTGAGTTTTCTGGGGCCAACGTCCTGACTTTC.

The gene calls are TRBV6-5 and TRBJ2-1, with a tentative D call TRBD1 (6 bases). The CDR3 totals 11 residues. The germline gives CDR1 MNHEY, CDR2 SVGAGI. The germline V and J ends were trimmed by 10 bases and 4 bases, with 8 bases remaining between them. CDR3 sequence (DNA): TGTGCCACCACAGGGTACAATGAGCAGTTCTTC. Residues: CATTGYNEQFF.

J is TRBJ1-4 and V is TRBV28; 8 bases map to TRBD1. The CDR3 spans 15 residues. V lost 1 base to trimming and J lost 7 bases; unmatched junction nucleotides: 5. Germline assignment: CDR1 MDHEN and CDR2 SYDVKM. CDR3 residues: CASSLSGQGVEKLFF. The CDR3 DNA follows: TGTGCCAGCAGTTTATCCGGACAGGGTGTTGAAAAACTGTTTTTT.